The 24 T cell receptor beta chains below come from one sample, sequenced in a study of blood T cell repertoires in COVID-19. The method was immunoSEQ multiplex PCR; TCRdb's version includes in-frame clones alone and lacks a portion of them. The sample lists over 150,000 clones, over 75% occurring once. The specimen was peripheral blood. The origin of the receptors is a man between 60 and 75 years old with COVID-19, enrolled during active disease.

DNA of the CDR3: TGTGCCAGCAGCCGGGACTCCTCCCAAGAGACCCAGTACTTC. Protein product: CASSRDSSQETQYF. This chain uses TRBV7-8 with TRBJ2-5; a possible D gene is TRBD2 (6 bases). CDR1 and CDR2 from the germline V gene are SGHVS and FQNEAQ. The V end was cut by 5 bases, the J end by 1 base, with 11 bases between. The CDR3 has 14 amino acids.

This clone was counted only a few times. The V call is TRBV9, the J call TRBJ1-6; D ambiguous. Per germline, CDR1 SGDLS and CDR2 YYNGEE. V was pared by 4 bases and J by 9 bases, with 20 bases between. The CDR3 has 16 amino acids. This CDR3 reads CASSPQARIGSSPLHF. The CDR3 bases are TGTGCCAGCAGCCCCCAGGCCCGTATAGGGAGTTCACCCCTCCACTTT. The full variable domain, in which reference TRBV9 and TRBJ1-6 provide the parts outside the CDR3, is DSGVTQTPKHLITATGQRVTLRCSPRSGDLSVYWYQQSLDQGLQFLIQYYNGEERAKGNILERFSAQQFPDLHSELNLSSLELGDSALYFCASSPQARIGSSPLHFGNGTRLTVT.

This clone was counted a few times. V and J are TRBV19 and TRBJ2-6; 7 nucleotides match TRBD1. Trimming took 3 bases from V and 2 from J; bases not matched to a gene: 13. CDR3 length: 19 amino acids. Germline CDR1 LNHDA, CDR2 SQIVND (reference sequence). Here the CDR3 DNA reads TGTGCCAGTAGTATCCCCCGGACCCAGGGGGACACTGGGGCCAACGTCCTGACTTTC. Translated: CASSIPRTQGDTGANVLTF.

V gene TRBV21-1 combines with J gene TRBJ2-7; the table names TRBD2, a call not compared with the DNA. TRBV21-1 is given as a pseudogene. CDR3 length equals 15 residues. The CDR3: CASAEASGSSYEQYF. The CDR3 nucleotides are TGTGCCTCTGCTGAGGCTAGCGGGAGTTCCTACGAGCAGTACTTC.

The V call is TRBV18, the J call TRBJ2-7; maybe TRBD1 (5 bases). Germline V gives CDR1 KGHSH, CDR2 LQKENI. V shed 5 bases and J shed 9 bases, with 11 bases lying between them. The CDR3 is 11 amino acids. CDR3 sequence: CASSSQGLQYF. The CDR3 DNA follows: TGTGCCAGCTCATCCCAGGGTTTGCAGTACTTC.

DNA of the CDR3: TGTGCCAGCAGCTTATCGCTGGCGGTCTCTGGGGCCAACGTCCTGACTTTC. This gives the protein CASSLSLAVSGANVLTF. The V call is TRBV7-3, the J call TRBJ2-6, with D uncertain. V lost 2 bases and J 0 bases, leaving 11 bases between the germline ends. There are 17 residues in the CDR3. From germline, CDR1 is SGHTA and CDR2 FQGTGA.

The rearrangement joins TRBV5-6 to TRBJ2-3, with 12 positions matching TRBD2. Germline-derived CDR1 and CDR2 are SGHDT and YYEEEE. CDR3 length: 18 amino acids. With 2 bases clipped from V and 1 base from J, the junction kept 8 bases outside the gene matches. CDR3 coding DNA: TGTGCCAGCAGCTTCGAACTAGCGGGAGGAGCCGGCACAGATACGCAGTATTTT. Its protein is CASSFELAGGAGTDTQYF. Using reference TRBV5-6 and TRBJ2-3 for the parts outside the CDR3, the full variable domain is DAGVTQSPTHLIKTRGQQVTLRCSPKSGHDTVSWYQQALGQGPQFIFQYYEEEERQRGNFPDRFSGHQFPNYSSELNVNALLLGDSALYLCASSFELAGGAGTDTQYFGPGTRLTVL.

This clone was detected only once. The V call is TRBV7-2, the J call TRBJ2-5, with TRBD2 identical over 7 bases. The CDR3 runs to 15 residues. V gave up 5 bases and J gave up 6 bases; unmatched junction bases: 12. Germline V gene lookup returns CDR1 SGHTA and CDR2 FQGNSA. CDR3 region: CASSGSRGSGKTQYF. As DNA, the CDR3 is TGTGCCAGCAGCGGTAGCCGAGGGAGCGGGAAGACCCAGTACTTC.

This chain connects TRBV19 to TRBJ1-1; unclear D gene. Between the trimmed V and J ends, which lost 10 bases and 0 bases, there was a span of 12 bases. The length of the CDR3 is 13 residues. The germline CDR1 and CDR2 sequences are LNHDA and SQIVND (reference sequence). The CDR3 is CATRREVNTEAFF. The CDR3 nucleotides read TGTGCCACCAGGAGGGAGGTGAACACTGAAGCTTTCTTT.

On this clone: This specimen includes other DNA sequences encoding the same CDR3. The chain is built from TRBV12-3 or TRBV12-4 and TRBJ1-1; unclear D gene. This CDR3 has 12 residues. V gave up 3 bases and J gave up 1 base, with 3 bases separating them. This CDR3 reads CASSLRNTEAFF. CDR3 sequence (DNA): TGTGCCAGCAGTTTGCGGAACACTGAAGCTTTCTTT.

The genes are TRBV19 and TRBJ2-7, with TRBD2 as a possible D gene (6 bases). Between the trimmed V and J ends, which lost 3 bases and 4 bases, there was a span of 10 bases. Germline CDR1 reads LNHDA; CDR2 reads SQIVND (reference sequence). The CDR3 covers 13 residues. CDR3 in amino acids: CASSMVAGYEQYF. The CDR3 nucleotides are TGTGCCAGTAGTATGGTTGCGGGATACGAGCAGTACTTC.

This rearrangement joins TRBV6-2 or TRBV6-3 to TRBJ1-1, with TRBD1 identical over 7 bases. Germline V gene lookup returns CDR1 MNHEY and CDR2 SVGEGT. J was trimmed by 2 bases and V by 5 bases; bases with no gene match: 8. This CDR3 is 15 amino acids long. CDR3 residues: CASSHLQGFNTEAFF. CDR3 sequence (DNA): TGTGCCAGCAGTCACCTACAGGGGTTCAACACTGAAGCTTTCTTT.

This clone was found once. The same CDR3 is also encoded by other DNA sequences in this sample. V is TRBV7-2 and J is TRBJ1-3; D not certain. The CDR3 is made up of 15 amino acids. Looked up from germline, CDR1 is SGHTA and CDR2 is FQGNSA. Trimming shortened V by 0 bases and J by 4 bases, and 10 bases separated the two germline ends. This chain's CDR3 is CASSLAPGSGNTIYF. As DNA, the CDR3 is TGTGCCAGCAGCTTAGCACCGGGTTCAGGAAACACCATATATTTT. Using reference TRBV7-2 and TRBJ1-3 for the parts outside the CDR3, the full variable domain is GAGVSQSPSNKVTEKGKDVELRCDPISGHTALYWYRQSLGQGLEFLIYFQGNSAPDKSGLPSDRFSAERTGGSVSTLTIQRTQQEDSAVYLCASSLAPGSGNTIYFGEGSWLTVV.

The rearrangement uses TRBV7-2 and TRBJ2-1; the match to TRBD1 covers 7 bases. CDR1 is SGHTA and CDR2 is FQGNSA in the germline V gene. V lost 1 base and J lost 12; bases outside the gene matches: 3. This CDR3 has 12 amino acids. CDR3 nucleotide sequence: TGTGCCAGCAGCTTAGTAGGACAGGCGCAGTTCTTC. This sequence encodes CASSLVGQAQFF. Full variable domain (missing parts from reference TRBV7-2 and TRBJ2-1): GAGVSQSPSNKVTEKGKDVELRCDPISGHTALYWYRQSLGQGLEFLIYFQGNSAPDKSGLPSDRFSAERTGGSVSTLTIQRTQQEDSAVYLCASSLVGQAQFFGPGTRLTVL.

J is TRBJ1-4 and V is TRBV14; 8 bases line up with TRBD1. The CDR3 runs 15 residues. V gave up 4 bases and J gave up 9 bases; unmatched junction bases: 10. Germline-derived CDR1 and CDR2 are SGHDN and FVKESK. The CDR3 sequence: CASSRTGTGRKKLFF. In DNA form, the CDR3 reads TGTGCCAGCAGCCGAACCGGGACAGGACGGAAAAAACTGTTTTTT. Supplemented by reference TRBV14 and TRBJ1-4, the full variable domain reads EAGVTQFPSHSVIEKGQTVTLRCDPISGHDNLYWYRRVMGKEIKFLLHFVKESKQDESGMPNNRFLAERTGGTYSTLKVQPAELEDSGVYFCASSRTGTGRKKLFFGSGTQLSVL.

The chain has TRBV5-1 and TRBJ2-7; maybe TRBD1 (8 bases). The CDR3 is made up of 15 amino acids. CDR1 is SGHRS, CDR2 YFSETQ, per germline. V lost 4 bases, J lost 0 bases, and 14 bases lay in between. CDR3 in amino acids: CASSAGDRSSYEQYF. The CDR3, as DNA: TGCGCCAGCAGCGCGGGGGACAGGAGCTCCTACGAGCAGTACTTC.

This chain joins TRBV5-4 and TRBJ1-1; maybe TRBD1 (6 bases). Germline CDR1 SGHNT, CDR2 YYREEE (reference sequence). V shed 2 bases and J shed 0 bases, with 11 bases lying between them. This CDR3 comprises 15 residues. CDR3 amino acids: CASSFGTHLNTEAFF. The DNA of the CDR3 is TGTGCCAGCAGCTTCGGGACACACTTGAACACTGAAGCTTTCTTT.

The chain joins TRBV4-2 to TRBJ2-7, with 8 bases identical to TRBD1. The CDR3 extends over 15 amino acids. Germline-derived CDR1 and CDR2 are LGHNA and YNFKEQ. The V and J ends lost 0 bases and 3 bases, in that order; junction bases with no gene match: 4. The CDR3 nucleotides read TGTGCCAGCAGCCAAGACCGACAGGGGCTCTACGAGCAGTACTTC. Translating it yields CASSQDRQGLYEQYF.

The CDR3: CASSLKLNTDTQYF. CDR3 nucleotide sequence: TGTGCCAGTAGTTTGAAACTTAACACAGATACGCAGTATTTT. The chain links TRBV19 to TRBJ2-3; D remains ambiguous. The CDR3 contains 14 residues. CDR1 and CDR2 (germline): LNHDA, SQIVND (reference sequence). Trimming cost V 5 bases and J 2 bases, with 11 bases left between them.

The J gene is TRBJ2-3, the V gene TRBV7-3, with TRBD2 matching over 12 bases. The germline CDR1 and CDR2 sequences are SGHTA and FQGTGA. This CDR3 region has 17 residues. V lost 5 bases, J lost 3 bases, and 9 bases stayed unmatched. The chain's CDR3 is CASSLVASGGGTDTQYF. The CDR3, as DNA: TGTGCCAGCAGCCTCGTGGCTAGCGGGGGGGGGACAGATACGCAGTATTTT.

The chain employs TRBV5-1 and TRBJ1-4; D possibly corresponds to TRBD1 (6 bases). In germline, CDR1 is SGHRS, CDR2 YFSETQ. V was trimmed by 3 bases and J by 8 bases, leaving 11 bases between them. The CDR3 loop spans 13 amino acids. The CDR3 DNA follows: TGCGCCAGCAGCTGGGACACACAAGAAAAACTGTTTTTT. Encoded protein: CASSWDTQEKLFF.

V is TRBV2 and J is TRBJ1-2; 7 positions agree with TRBD1. The CDR3 loop spans 12 amino acids. V lost 10 bases, J lost 4 bases, and 6 bases stayed unmatched. Per the germline V gene, CDR1 is SNHLY and CDR2 is FYNNEI. The CDR3 DNA follows: TGTGCCACCTCGGACAGGCGCTATGGCTACACCTTC. Its protein product is CATSDRRYGYTF.

This clone has only one observation. The chain has TRBV5-4 and TRBJ1-1; D is ambiguous. The germline V and J ends were trimmed by 2 bases and 7 bases, with 9 bases remaining between them. The CDR3 has 12 amino acids. The germline CDR1 and CDR2 sequences are SGHNT and YYREEE (reference sequence). CDR3: CASSFNGVEAFF. The CDR3 region has the DNA TGTGCCAGCAGCTTTAACGGGGTTGAAGCTTTCTTT. Full variable domain (remainder filled in from reference TRBV5-4 and TRBJ1-1): ETGVTQSPTHLIKTRGQQVTLRCSSQSGHNTVSWYQQALGQGPQFIFQYYREEENGRGNFPPRFSGLQFPNYSSELNVNALELDDSALYLCASSFNGVEAFFGQGTRLTVV.

The chain is built from TRBV27 and TRBJ1-2; TRBD1 aligns across 9 bases. Looked up from germline, CDR1 is MNHEY and CDR2 is SMNVEV (reference sequence). V trimming: 3 bases; J trimming: 5 bases; junction bases outside the gene matches: 7. The CDR3 consists of 15 residues. CDR3 nucleotide sequence: TGTGCCAGCAGTTTTACGGGGACAGGGTCTTATGGCTACACCTTC. It yields the protein CASSFTGTGSYGYTF.